The 6 T cell receptor beta chains below all came from one sample that was sequenced in a study of blood T cell repertoires in COVID-19 (dated by TCRdb to the early 2020s). Library prep was done by the immunoSEQ multiplex PCR assay. TCRdb obtained this table from immuneACCESS and retained in-frame rearrangements with V and J assigned. These tables miss some clones; where compared with another copy, unresolved V genes account for less than half of the shortfall, and the remainder is unexplained. Present in this sample are tens of thousands of clones, 86% of which were seen just once. Roughly 7% of the sample lies in the top ten. The sample taken for sequencing was peripheral blood. All receptors come from a man aged 50 to 60 with active COVID-19.

The rearrangement uses TRBV4-1 and TRBJ1-4; 10 bases map to TRBD1. Germline assignment: CDR1 MGHRA and CDR2 YSYEKL. The V segment lost 3 bases and the J segment 4 bases; nucleotides outside the gene matches: 5. The CDR3 consists of 16 residues. Written as DNA, the CDR3 is TGCGCCAGCAGCCAGGTTGGACAGGGGGATAATGAAAAACTGTTTTTT. Protein sequence: CASSQVGQGDNEKLFF.

This chain uses TRBV7-2 with TRBJ1-2; D not resolved. The germline V and J ends were trimmed by 1 base and 4 bases, with 10 bases remaining between them. CDR3 length: 14 amino acids. Germline assignment: CDR1 SGHTA and CDR2 FQGNSA. CDR3 nucleotides: TGTGCCAGCAGCTTAGGGTCGAGGCTCTATGGCTACACCTTC. Translating gives CASSLGSRLYGYTF. The full variable domain, completed using reference TRBV7-2 and TRBJ1-2, is GAGVSQSPSNKVTEKGKDVELRCDPISGHTALYWYRQSLGQGLEFLIYFQGNSAPDKSGLPSDRFSAERTGGSVSTLTIQRTQQEDSAVYLCASSLGSRLYGYTFGSGTRLTVV.

V gene TRBV5-1 combines with J gene TRBJ2-1, with a possible D match to TRBD1 (5 bases). This CDR3 is 16 amino acids long. Germline CDR1 and CDR2: SGHRS and YFSETQ. V dropped 4 bases and J dropped 2 bases, with 16 bases sitting between them. The CDR3 protein is CASSPNTHRTYNEQFF. The CDR3, as DNA: TGCGCCAGCAGCCCGAATACCCACAGGACCTACAATGAGCAGTTCTTC.

The chain recombines TRBV13 with TRBJ1-3; no definite D call. CDR1 PRHDT and CDR2 FYEKMQ come from the germline V gene (reference sequence). Deletions cut 5 bases from V and 0 bases from J, with 17 bases between. The CDR3 loop spans 17 amino acids. CDR3 sequence reads: CASSPNPLGSSGNTIYF. DNA of the CDR3: TGTGCCAGCAGCCCGAACCCCCTGGGCAGCTCTGGAAACACCATATATTTT.

The V and J genes are TRBV18 and TRBJ1-2; D is uncertain. Germline lookup yields CDR1 KGHSH and CDR2 LQKENI. The CDR3 has 15 residues. The V gene lost 2 bases and the J gene lost 0 bases, with 10 bases spanning the gap. CDR3 in amino acids: CASSPSQRANYGYTF. CDR3 in DNA: TGTGCCAGCTCACCAAGTCAGCGGGCTAACTATGGCTACACCTTC. Drawing the rest from reference TRBV18 and TRBJ1-2, the complete variable domain is NAGVMQNPRHLVRRRGQEARLRCSPMKGHSHVYWYRQLPEEGLKFMVYLQKENIIDESGMPKERFSAEFPKEGPSILRIQQVVRGDSAAYFCASSPSQRANYGYTFGSGTRLTVV.

The chain is built from TRBV30 and TRBJ2-1, with TRBD2 matching over 10 bases. The CDR3 totals 13 residues. Per germline, CDR1 GTSNPN and CDR2 SVGIG (reference sequence). Trimming cost V 1 base and J 9 bases; bases outside gene matches: 3. This CDR3 reads CAWSEREGGEQFF. The CDR3 region has the DNA TGTGCCTGGAGTGAGCGGGAGGGAGGTGAGCAGTTCTTC. The variable domain in full, with the rest retrieved from reference TRBV30 and TRBJ2-1, is SQTIHQWPATLVQPVGSPLSLECTVEGTSNPNLYWYRQAAGRGLQLLFYSVGIGQISSEVPQNLSASRPQDRQFILSSKKLLLSDSGFYLCAWSEREGGEQFFGPGTRLTVL.